This T cell receptor beta chain was captured in a study of vaccination and CD4 T cells after COVID-19. Documented treatment: roughly ten-day PBMC culture with coronavirus spike peptide pools or control peptides (ViraFEST assay). Concerning this clonotype itself: Its specificity is unknown.

Looked up from germline, CDR1 is LGHNT and CDR2 is FRNRAP. The CDR3 is made up of 10 amino acids. V was trimmed by 3 bases and J by 6 bases, leaving 0 bases between them. The Oncomine TCR Beta short-read assay was applied to DNA of cultured CD4+ T cells. A single record per CDR3 protein comes from TCRdb applying MiXCR to the PCR reads. The repertoire holds about 26,000 distinct CDR3 sequences, with approximately 44% as singletons. This receptor was obtained from a human donor who had recovered from COVID-19. Material for sequencing was CD4+ T cells from blood, cultured in vitro. V usage is TRBV12-5 and J usage is TRBJ2-1; D call uncertain. The CDR3 DNA is TGTGCTAGTGGTTTCAATGAGCAGTTCTTC. This sequence encodes CASGFNEQFF. Complete variable domain (other parts from reference TRBV12-5 and TRBJ2-1): DARVTQTPRHKVTEMGQEVTMRCQPILGHNTVFWYRQTMMQGLELLAYFRNRAPLDDSGMPKDRFSAEMPDATLATLKIQPSEPRDSAVYFCASGFNEQFFGPGTRLTVL.